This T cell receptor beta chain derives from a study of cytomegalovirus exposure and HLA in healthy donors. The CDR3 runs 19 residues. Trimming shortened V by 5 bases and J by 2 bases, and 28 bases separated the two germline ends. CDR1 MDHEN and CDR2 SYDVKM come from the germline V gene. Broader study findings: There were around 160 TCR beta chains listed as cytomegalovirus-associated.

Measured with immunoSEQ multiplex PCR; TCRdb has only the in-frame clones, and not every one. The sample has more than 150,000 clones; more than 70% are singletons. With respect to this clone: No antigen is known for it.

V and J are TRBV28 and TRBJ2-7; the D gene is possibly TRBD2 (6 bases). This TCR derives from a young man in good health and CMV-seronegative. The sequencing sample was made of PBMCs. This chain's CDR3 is CASSDTGTAVFYRAYEQYF. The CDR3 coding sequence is TGTGCCAGCAGTGATACCGGGACTGCGGTTTTCTATAGGGCCTACGAGCAGTACTTC.